What follows are 29 T cell receptor beta chains derived from one specimen sequenced in a study of cytomegalovirus exposure and HLA in healthy donors. Clones were read by immunoSEQ multiplex PCR, and TCRdb kept only the in-frame ones, dropping some. The sample lists 150,000 to 200,000 clones; 91% were seen once. Material for sequencing was PBMCs. The receptors here all came from a young woman in good health and CMV-seropositive.

V gene TRBV5-6 combines with J gene TRBJ1-2; 7 positions match TRBD1. Germline trimming cut 4 bases from V and 4 bases from J; bases unmatched to any gene: 16. The germline gives CDR1 SGHDT, CDR2 YYEEEE. The CDR3 length is 17 residues. The CDR3 DNA is TGTGCCAGCAGCGCTTACGCAGGTTGGACAGGCCCCTATGGCTACACCTTC. Amino acids: CASSAYAGWTGPYGYTF.

This sequence joins TRBV5-4 and TRBJ1-1; no clear D. The CDR3 has 11 residues. Germline CDR1 reads SGHNT; CDR2 reads YYREEE (reference sequence). V was clipped by 7 bases and J by 7 bases, with 11 bases between them. The CDR3: CASYSRFEAFF. The CDR3 DNA sequence: TGTGCCAGCTACTCACGGTTTGAAGCTTTCTTT.

The V call is TRBV7-9, the J call TRBJ2-1; D remains ambiguous. The CDR3 has 13 residues. Germline CDR1 is SEHNR and CDR2 is FQNEAQ (reference sequence). Trimming pared 1 base from V and 6 bases from J, leaving 7 bases between. CDR3 sequence reads: CASSLGARNEQFF. CDR3 coding DNA: TGTGCCAGCAGCTTAGGGGCCCGCAATGAGCAGTTCTTC.

Here the CDR3 reads CSSSNGDGEAFF. CDR3 DNA sequence: TGCAGCTCGAGCAACGGAGACGGCGAAGCTTTCTTT. The rearrangement joins TRBV29-1 to TRBJ1-1; no definite D call. The length of the CDR3 is 12 residues. CDR1 is SQVTM and CDR2 is ANQGSEA in the germline V gene. The V gene lost 8 bases and the J gene lost 8 bases, with 18 bases spanning the gap.

The CDR3 nucleotides are TGTGCCAGCAGTCAGGGACAGGCCTACGAGCAGTACTTC. Amino acids: CASSQGQAYEQYF. The rearrangement joins TRBV6-5 to TRBJ2-7; 8 nucleotides line up with TRBD1. With V trimmed by 5 bases and J by 2 bases, 2 bases remained unmatched. The germline V gene has CDR1 MNHEY and CDR2 SVGAGI. The CDR3 length is 13 residues.

The chain combines TRBV5-1 with TRBJ1-3; 7 bases are shared with TRBD1. Looked up from germline, CDR1 is SGHRS and CDR2 is YFSETQ. V was clipped by 0 bases and J by 3 bases; unmatched bases: 6. The CDR3 totals 16 residues. The CDR3 nucleotides read TGCGCCAGCAGCTTGGCAGGGGGAAGGTTTGGAAACACCATATATTTT. Translating it yields CASSLAGGRFGNTIYF.

The genes are TRBV28 and TRBJ2-5; D is uncertain. The CDR3 is 13 residues long. Germline values: CDR1 MDHEN, CDR2 SYDVKM. The ends were cut back, 1 base at V and 1 base at J, with 4 bases in the middle. The CDR3 sequence is CASSLSGQETQYF. The CDR3 coding sequence is TGTGCCAGCAGTTTATCAGGCCAAGAGACCCAGTACTTC.

The DNA for the CDR3 is TGTGCCAGCAGTCCCACTAGCGGGAGGGCGTCGATAAACGAGCAGTACTTC. This translates into CASSPTSGRASINEQYF. The chain links TRBV27 to TRBJ2-7; 13 bases map to TRBD2. Germline V CDR1 and CDR2: MNHEY, SMNVEV (reference sequence). Losses at the gene ends were 5 bases for V and 5 bases for J; bases not matched to a gene: 12. This CDR3 is built from 17 residues.

The chain is built from TRBV14 and TRBJ1-2; the D is unclear. The germline V and J ends were trimmed by 2 bases and 3 bases, with 4 bases remaining between them. CDR3 length equals 12 residues. Germline V gene lookup returns CDR1 SGHDN and CDR2 FVKESK. CDR3 sequence (DNA): TGTGCCAGCAGCCAACGTCACTATGGCTACACCTTC. As protein: CASSQRHYGYTF. Supplemented by reference TRBV14 and TRBJ1-2, the full variable domain reads EAGVTQFPSHSVIEKGQTVTLRCDPISGHDNLYWYRRVMGKEIKFLLHFVKESKQDESGMPNNRFLAERTGGTYSTLKVQPAELEDSGVYFCASSQRHYGYTFGSGTRLTVV.

This chain connects TRBV9 to TRBJ2-7, with 11 bases lining up with TRBD1. CDR3 length: 12 residues. After removal of 3 bases from V and 9 bases from J, the junction contained 2 bases not matched to a gene. CDR1 and CDR2 (germline): SGDLS, YYNGEE. CDR3 DNA sequence: TGTGCCAGCAGCGGGACAGGGGGCGGGCAGTACTTC. Protein sequence: CASSGTGGGQYF. Drawing the rest from reference TRBV9 and TRBJ2-7, the complete variable domain is DSGVTQTPKHLITATGQRVTLRCSPRSGDLSVYWYQQSLDQGLQFLIQYYNGEERAKGNILERFSAQQFPDLHSELNLSSLELGDSALYFCASSGTGGGQYFGPGTRLTVT.

J is TRBJ2-2 and V is TRBV23-1, with D maybe TRBD1 (5 bases). TRBV23-1 is labeled an ORF, and its function is uncertain. V was shortened by 3 bases and J by 6 bases, with 8 bases between the two germline ends. CDR3 length: 13 amino acids. Here the CDR3 reads CASSHRGPGELFF. DNA of the CDR3: TGCGCCAGCAGTCATAGGGGCCCCGGGGAGCTGTTTTTT.

The J gene is TRBJ1-1, the V gene TRBV6-5; D may be TRBD1 (5 bases). V was trimmed by 6 bases and J by 6 bases, leaving 20 bases between them. The CDR3 extends over 15 amino acids. Per germline, CDR1 MNHEY and CDR2 SVGAGI. The chain's CDR3 is CASSPRDSRAAEAFF. The CDR3 region has the DNA TGTGCCAGCAGCCCCCGCGACAGCCGGGCGGCTGAAGCTTTCTTT.

This clone came up once. This chain links TRBV5-1 with TRBJ2-3, with 8 nucleotides matching TRBD2. The V gene's germline CDR1 is SGHRS and CDR2 YFSETQ. The CDR3 extends over 17 amino acids. Unmatched junction bases numbered 13, after V lost 4 bases and J lost 3 bases. Here the CDR3 DNA reads TGCGCCAGCAGCCTCCGATCCAGCGGGAGTCGGACAGATACGCAGTATTTT. Protein product: CASSLRSSGSRTDTQYF.

For the CDR3, the DNA is TGTGCCAGCAGTGAAATCGTATTAGCCCAGCATTTT. It yields the protein CASSEIVLAQHF. The V call is TRBV6-1, the J call TRBJ1-5, with D unresolved. V gave up 2 bases and J gave up 11 bases, with 10 bases separating them. Germline V gives CDR1 MNHNS, CDR2 SASEGT. CDR3 length equals 12 residues.

The rearrangement joins TRBV6-5 to TRBJ2-7, with D tentatively TRBD2 (6 bases). The V end lost 6 bases, the J end lost 0 bases, and 12 bases lay between the germline ends. The CDR3 contains 14 residues. Germline values: CDR1 MNHEY, CDR2 SVGAGI. CDR3 loop: CASSAGGFSYEQYF. CDR3 nucleotide sequence: TGTGCCAGCAGCGCCGGAGGGTTCTCCTACGAGCAGTACTTC.

The chain carries TRBV7-2 and TRBJ1-4; TRBD1 matches 8 bases. V lost 3 bases, J lost 8 bases, and 5 bases stayed unmatched. Germline CDR1 SGHTA, CDR2 FQGNSA. This CDR3 comprises 14 residues. The CDR3 DNA sequence: TGTGCCAGCAGCTTGAAACAGGGGGGGGAAAAACTGTTTTTT. This codes for CASSLKQGGEKLFF.

The chain recombines TRBV5-1 with TRBJ1-1; a possible D gene is TRBD1 (5 bases). The CDR3 is 13 amino acids. The V and J ends lost 7 bases and 0 bases respectively, with 10 bases between them. The germline V gene encodes CDR1 SGHRS and CDR2 YFSETQ. CDR3 sequence: CASRDSMNTEAFF. The CDR3 region has the DNA TGCGCCAGCCGCGACAGCATGAACACTGAAGCTTTCTTT. Drawing the rest from reference TRBV5-1 and TRBJ1-1, the complete variable domain is KAGVTQTPRYLIKTRGQQVTLSCSPISGHRSVSWYQQTPGQGLQFLFEYFSETQRNKGNFPGRFSGRQFSNSRSEMNVSTLELGDSALYLCASRDSMNTEAFFGQGTRLTVV.

In its sample, this clone was seen a few times. The CDR3 nucleotides read TGTGCCAGCAGCTTTACAGGGGGCGGCGATGGCTACACCTTC. It translates to CASSFTGGGDGYTF. This rearrangement joins TRBV14 to TRBJ1-2; 9 bases line up with TRBD1. CDR3 length equals 14 residues. Germline V gene data show CDR1 as SGHDN and CDR2 as FVKESK. With V trimmed by 5 bases and J by 6 bases, 7 bases remained unmatched.

V is TRBV7-9 and J is TRBJ2-4, with D perhaps matching TRBD1 (6 bases). V was trimmed by 7 bases and J by 1 base, leaving 11 bases between them. The V gene's germline CDR1 is SEHNR and CDR2 FQNEAQ (reference sequence). CDR3 size: 14 residues. CDR3 coding DNA: TGTGCCAGCAACAACGACAGGGCCAAAAACATTCAGTACTTC. It translates to CASNNDRAKNIQYF.

This chain connects TRBV9 to TRBJ2-2; tentative D call: TRBD1 (5 bases). Germline V lookup: CDR1 SGDLS, CDR2 YYNGEE. The CDR3 loop spans 15 amino acids. Deletions cut 2 bases from V and 1 base from J, with 9 bases between. CDR3 DNA sequence: TGTGCCAGCAGCGTGGCACAGGTGAACACCGGGGAGCTGTTTTTT. It translates to CASSVAQVNTGELFF.

The V gene is TRBV25-1, the J gene TRBJ2-3, with 8 bases that match TRBD2. Unmatched junction bases numbered 6, after V lost 3 bases and J lost 7 bases. The germline V gene has CDR1 MGHDK and CDR2 SYGVNS. The CDR3 is 14 amino acids. The CDR3, as DNA: TGTGCCAGCAGTGATCGGGGGGGGCGAAATACGCAGTATTTT. Translating it yields CASSDRGGRNTQYF.

This chain connects TRBV6-5 to TRBJ2-2; 9 bases line up with TRBD1. CDR3 length: 15 residues. Germline CDR1 and CDR2: MNHEY and SVGAGI. The trim removed 4 bases at V and 7 bases at J, leaving 7 bases unmatched. The CDR3 coding sequence is TGTGCCAGCAGTTTACTAACAGGGGGCATCGGGGAGCTGTTTTTT. Translated: CASSLLTGGIGELFF.

V gene TRBV6-1 combines with J gene TRBJ1-1; TRBD1 agrees at 7 bases. The V segment lost 0 bases and the J segment 0 bases; nucleotides outside the gene matches: 13. Germline V gene lookup returns CDR1 MNHNS and CDR2 SASEGT. This CDR3 comprises 19 residues. CDR3 loop: CASSEALAVGGPMNTEAFF. DNA of the CDR3: TGTGCCAGCAGTGAAGCGTTGGCCGTAGGGGGCCCTATGAACACTGAAGCTTTCTTT.

The chain couples TRBV20-1 to TRBJ2-7; D is perhaps TRBD2 (5 bases). Between the trimmed V and J ends, which lost 4 bases and 4 bases, there was a span of 8 bases. The V gene's germline CDR1 is DFQATT and CDR2 SNEGSKA (reference sequence). CDR3 size: 11 residues. CDR3 sequence: CSATGVYEQYF. The CDR3 DNA follows: TGCAGTGCTACCGGGGTGTACGAGCAGTACTTC.

On this clone itself: Within the sample, other DNA sequences also encode this same CDR3. The V gene is TRBV5-1, the J gene TRBJ1-3; 10 bases are a match to TRBD1. Germline V lookup: CDR1 SGHRS, CDR2 YFSETQ. This CDR3 contains 15 residues. The ends lost 4 bases at V and 4 bases at J; junction bases unmatched: 5. CDR3 region: CASSTGQGKGNTIYF. Written as DNA, the CDR3 is TGCGCCAGCAGCACGGGACAGGGGAAAGGAAACACCATATATTTT.

J is TRBJ2-3 and V is TRBV19; 12 nucleotides line up with TRBD2. The CDR3 has 16 amino acids. Germline CDR1 LNHDA, CDR2 SQIVND (reference sequence). With V trimmed by 6 bases and J by 0 bases, 4 bases remained unmatched. In nucleotides, the CDR3 is TGTGCCAGTAGACTAGCGGGGGGCCTTAGCACAGATACGCAGTATTTT. It specifies CASRLAGGLSTDTQYF. The full variable domain, completed using reference TRBV19 and TRBJ2-3, is DGGITQSPKYLFRKEGQNVTLSCEQNLNHDAMYWYRQDPGQGLRLIYYSQIVNDFQKGDIAEGYSVSREKKESFPLTVTSAQKNPTAFYLCASRLAGGLSTDTQYFGPGTRLTVL.

The chain is built from TRBV5-1 and TRBJ2-7; D gene ambiguous. This CDR3 comprises 15 residues. The ends were cut back, 4 bases at V and 3 bases at J, with 17 bases in the middle. Germline V gene lookup returns CDR1 SGHRS and CDR2 YFSETQ. CDR3 sequence (DNA): TGCGCCAGCAGCCCGCCCCTAATGACTGGCTACGAGCAGTACTTC. This translates into CASSPPLMTGYEQYF.

The rearrangement uses TRBV5-1 and TRBJ2-2, with 8 bases fitting TRBD1. CDR1 and CDR2 (germline): SGHRS, YFSETQ. The CDR3 sequence is 15 residues long. Losses at the gene ends were 4 bases for V and 7 bases for J; bases not matched to a gene: 9. The CDR3 is CASSPNQGAGGELFF. The CDR3 DNA reads TGCGCCAGCAGCCCCAACCAGGGGGCCGGCGGGGAGCTGTTTTTT.

The CDR3 DNA is TGTGCCAGCGGGGGGAGCTCCTACAATGAGCAGTTCTTC. Its protein is CASGGSSYNEQFF. The chain links TRBV2 to TRBJ2-1; possible D gene TRBD2, 6 bases. Germline CDR1 and CDR2: SNHLY and FYNNEI. V shed 8 bases and J shed 0 bases, with 8 bases lying between them. There are 13 residues in the CDR3.